These T cell receptor beta chains were read from a single sample in a study of blood T cell repertoires in COVID-19. Clones were read by immunoSEQ multiplex PCR, and TCRdb kept only the in-frame ones, dropping some. The data hold about 54,000 clones, with about 90% observed a single time. Sequencing used peripheral blood. Receptors originate from a human donor in a cohort sampled during active COVID-19. Each CDR3 is given with its conserved first and last residue. A D gene is named only where the DNA matches it firmly. The size field is filled for only some rows; it gives once, few, many or a size class.

clone size: .
D gene: TRBD2
J gene: TRBJ2-7
V gene: TRBV5-6
CDR3 protein: CASSTTRLAGDYEQYF
CDR3 DNA: TGTGCCAGCAGCACAACTAGACTAGCGGGGGACTACGAGCAGTACTTC

clone size: .
D gene: .
J gene: TRBJ2-5
V gene: TRBV7-2
CDR3 protein: CASSLQLVKETQYF
CDR3 DNA: TGTGCCAGCAGCTTACAGCTAGTTAAAGAGACCCAGTACTTC

clone size: .
D gene: .
J gene: TRBJ2-3
V gene: TRBV11-2
CDR3 protein: CASSVVAGTQYF
CDR3 DNA: TGTGCCAGCAGCGTAGTGGCGGGTACGCAGTATTTT

clone size: once
D gene: .
J gene: TRBJ1-1
V gene: TRBV7-2
CDR3 protein: CASSSSLNTEAFF
CDR3 DNA: TGTGCCAGCAGCTCCTCCCTGAACACTGAAGCTTTCTTT

clone size: .
D gene: .
J gene: TRBJ2-3
V gene: TRBV6-2/TRBV6-3
CDR3 protein: CASSYRPGASTDTQYF
CDR3 DNA: TGTGCCAGCAGTTACCGCCCAGGCGCCAGCACAGATACGCAGTATTTT

clone size: few
D gene: .
J gene: TRBJ1-2
V gene: TRBV27
CDR3 protein: CASSPTLASGYTF
CDR3 DNA: TGTGCCAGCAGTCCGACACTGGCAAGTGGCTACACCTTC

clone size: .
D gene: TRBD1
J gene: TRBJ2-7
V gene: TRBV6-4
CDR3 protein: CASSQGAGYEQYF
CDR3 DNA: TGTGCCAGCAGCCAGGGGGCGGGATACGAGCAGTACTTC

clone size: .
D gene: .
J gene: TRBJ1-1
V gene: TRBV18
CDR3 protein: CASSPSGGTNTEAFF
CDR3 DNA: TGTGCCAGCTCACCATCGGGGGGGACAAACACTGAAGCTTTCTTT

clone size: .
D gene: .
J gene: TRBJ1-1
V gene: TRBV7-2
CDR3 protein: CASSLGVTEEAFF
CDR3 DNA: TGTGCCAGCAGCTTAGGAGTGACGGAGGAAGCTTTCTTT

clone size: .
D gene: .
J gene: TRBJ2-7
V gene: TRBV6-6
CDR3 protein: CASSKRGSTYEQYF
CDR3 DNA: TGTGCCAGCAGCAAAAGGGGATCCACCTACGAGCAGTACTTC

clone size: .
D gene: .
J gene: TRBJ1-1
V gene: TRBV12-3/TRBV12-4
CDR3 protein: CASSLSRNTEAFF
CDR3 DNA: TGTGCCAGCAGTTTAAGTAGGAACACTGAAGCTTTCTTT

clone size: few
D gene: .
J gene: TRBJ2-1
V gene: TRBV5-1
CDR3 protein: CASSTQGPSSYNEQFF
CDR3 DNA: TGCGCCAGCAGCACACAGGGTCCAAGCTCCTACAATGAGCAGTTCTTC

clone size: .
D gene: .
J gene: TRBJ1-6
V gene: TRBV7-9
CDR3 protein: CASSPDSYNSPLHF
CDR3 DNA: TGTGCCAGCTCCCCGGACAGTTATAATTCACCCCTCCACTTT

clone size: .
D gene: TRBD1
J gene: TRBJ2-1
V gene: TRBV7-8
CDR3 protein: CASSKLGGPYNEQFF
CDR3 DNA: TGTGCCAGCAGCAAATTAGGGGGCCCCTACAATGAGCAGTTCTTC

clone size: .
D gene: .
J gene: TRBJ2-1
V gene: TRBV9
CDR3 protein: CASSVSGPYNEQFF
CDR3 DNA: TGTGCCAGCAGCGTGAGCGGGCCCTACAATGAGCAGTTCTTC

clone size: once
D gene: TRBD1
J gene: TRBJ2-3
V gene: TRBV24-1
CDR3 protein: CATSTGGSLDTQYF
CDR3 DNA: TGTGCCACCAGTACAGGGGGCTCGTTAGATACGCAGTATTTT

clone size: .
D gene: .
J gene: TRBJ1-1
V gene: TRBV6-6
CDR3 protein: CASSRPRTANTEAFF
CDR3 DNA: TGTGCCAGCAGCCGACCCCGGACAGCGAACACTGAAGCTTTCTTT

clone size: once
D gene: .
J gene: TRBJ2-3
V gene: TRBV14
CDR3 protein: CASSGEGGRGDTQYF
CDR3 DNA: TGTGCCAGCAGCGGGGAGGGGGGTCGCGGAGATACGCAGTATTTT

clone size: .
D gene: TRBD2
J gene: TRBJ2-3
V gene: TRBV7-2
CDR3 protein: CASSPLAGGQGDTQYF
CDR3 DNA: TGTGCCAGCAGCCCCTTAGCGGGAGGGCAGGGAGATACGCAGTATTTT

clone size: .
D gene: .
J gene: TRBJ2-3
V gene: TRBV7-2
CDR3 protein: CASSLGIARVTDTQYF
CDR3 DNA: TGTGCCAGCAGCTTAGGGATAGCGAGGGTTACAGATACGCAGTATTTT

clone size: .
D gene: TRBD2
J gene: TRBJ2-4
V gene: TRBV29-1
CDR3 protein: CSVEELAGAGRGIVNIQYF
CDR3 DNA: TGCAGCGTTGAAGAACTAGCGGGAGCTGGTCGGGGGATCGTAAACATTCAGTACTTC

clone size: .
D gene: TRBD2
J gene: TRBJ2-1
V gene: TRBV7-9
CDR3 protein: CASNRYSGRASEQFF
CDR3 DNA: TGTGCCAGCAACCGATATAGCGGGAGGGCCAGTGAGCAGTTCTTC

clone size: .
D gene: .
J gene: TRBJ2-1
V gene: TRBV4-2
CDR3 protein: CASSFRPEPSSYNEQFF
CDR3 DNA: TGTGCCAGCAGCTTTCGTCCGGAGCCGAGCTCCTACAATGAGCAGTTCTTC

clone size: .
D gene: .
J gene: TRBJ2-4
V gene: TRBV18
CDR3 protein: CASSPTRSDKNIQYF
CDR3 DNA: TGTGCCAGCTCACCAACGAGGTCCGACAAAAACATTCAGTACTTC

clone size: .
D gene: TRBD1
J gene: TRBJ1-1
V gene: TRBV2
CDR3 protein: CASGGQGERQDF
CDR3 DNA: TGTGCCAGCGGAGGACAGGGAGAGCGGCAAGACTTT

clone size: .
D gene: TRBD2
J gene: TRBJ2-2
V gene: TRBV6-5
CDR3 protein: CASRLAGGSTGELFF
CDR3 DNA: TGTGCCAGCAGGCTAGCGGGAGGCAGCACCGGGGAGCTGTTTTTT

clone size: .
D gene: TRBD2
J gene: TRBJ2-3
V gene: TRBV19
CDR3 protein: CASSMLSGVGTTQYF
CDR3 DNA: TGTGCCAGTAGTATGCTCAGCGGGGTTGGGACTACGCAGTATTTT

clone size: .
D gene: TRBD1
J gene: TRBJ1-2
V gene: TRBV11-1
CDR3 protein: CASSFQGAYGYTF
CDR3 DNA: TGTGCCAGCAGCTTCCAGGGGGCCTATGGCTACACCTTC

clone size: once
D gene: .
J gene: TRBJ2-7
V gene: TRBV30
CDR3 protein: CAWSDREKGSYEQYF
CDR3 DNA: TGTGCCTGGAGTGACCGGGAAAAGGGCTCCTACGAGCAGTACTTC

clone size: .
D gene: TRBD2
J gene: TRBJ2-5
V gene: TRBV2
CDR3 protein: CASSPRLAGGQETQYF
CDR3 DNA: TGTGCCAGCAGTCCTCGCCTAGCGGGGGGACAAGAGACCCAGTACTTC

clone size: .
D gene: .
J gene: TRBJ1-5
V gene: TRBV11-2
CDR3 protein: CASSLDRGFAQHF
CDR3 DNA: TGTGCCAGCAGCTTAGATCGGGGTTTCGCCCAGCATTTT

clone size: .
D gene: .
J gene: TRBJ2-1
V gene: TRBV2
CDR3 protein: CASRKLGEQFF
CDR3 DNA: TGTGCCAGCAGGAAGCTCGGTGAGCAGTTCTTC

clone size: .
D gene: .
J gene: TRBJ2-7
V gene: TRBV9
CDR3 protein: CASSVEPQVSYEQYF
CDR3 DNA: TGTGCCAGCAGCGTAGAACCCCAGGTCTCCTACGAGCAGTACTTC

clone size: once
D gene: .
J gene: TRBJ1-3
V gene: TRBV27
CDR3 protein: CASSLSAYSGNTIYF
CDR3 DNA: TGTGCCAGCAGTTTAAGTGCCTACTCTGGAAACACCATATATTTT

clone size: .
D gene: .
J gene: TRBJ1-1
V gene: TRBV5-5
CDR3 protein: CASSSSSGNTEAFF
CDR3 DNA: TGTGCCAGCAGCTCTTCTAGCGGGAACACTGAAGCTTTCTTT

clone size: .
D gene: TRBD2
J gene: TRBJ2-7
V gene: TRBV10-3
CDR3 protein: CAISEVAGGIHEQYF
CDR3 DNA: TGTGCCATCAGTGAGGTAGCGGGGGGGATCCACGAGCAGTACTTC

clone size: .
D gene: TRBD1
J gene: TRBJ2-7
V gene: TRBV5-1
CDR3 protein: CASSPYGVQGASQYF
CDR3 DNA: TGCGCCAGCAGCCCGTATGGTGTACAGGGGGCATCACAGTACTTC

clone size: once
D gene: TRBD1
J gene: TRBJ1-1
V gene: TRBV5-6
CDR3 protein: CASSFDRGWQSTEAFF
CDR3 DNA: TGTGCCAGCAGCTTTGACAGGGGTTGGCAGAGCACTGAAGCTTTCTTT

clone size: .
D gene: .
J gene: TRBJ2-3
V gene: TRBV5-1
CDR3 protein: CASERGGFLRTDTQYF
CDR3 DNA: TGCGCCAGCGAACGAGGAGGGTTTTTAAGGACAGATACGCAGTATTTT

clone size: .
D gene: TRBD1
J gene: TRBJ1-2
V gene: TRBV7-9
CDR3 protein: CASSFFPDRDYYGYTF
CDR3 DNA: TGTGCCAGCAGCTTTTTCCCGGACAGGGATTACTATGGCTACACCTTC

clone size: .
D gene: .
J gene: TRBJ1-1
V gene: TRBV4-1
CDR3 protein: CASSQAPGTKGRAFF
CDR3 DNA: TGCGCCAGCAGCCAAGCCCCAGGGACTAAGGGTAGAGCTTTCTTT

clone size: .
D gene: TRBD1
J gene: TRBJ2-7
V gene: TRBV19
CDR3 protein: CASSIGTVVYEQYF
CDR3 DNA: TGTGCCAGTAGTATTGGGACAGTGGTCTACGAGCAGTACTTC

clone size: once
D gene: .
J gene: TRBJ2-7
V gene: TRBV18
CDR3 protein: CASSPELDRHEQYF
CDR3 DNA: TGTGCCAGCTCTCCCGAACTCGACAGACACGAGCAGTACTTC

clone size: .
D gene: .
J gene: TRBJ2-7
V gene: TRBV7-2
CDR3 protein: CASSASVQGMGEQYF
CDR3 DNA: TGTGCCAGCAGCGCGTCCGTTCAGGGGATGGGTGAGCAGTACTTC

clone size: .
D gene: .
J gene: TRBJ2-7
V gene: TRBV7-9
CDR3 protein: CASSLDLGRLEYF
CDR3 DNA: TGTGCCAGCAGCTTAGACCTAGGTCGATTGGAGTACTTC

clone size: .
D gene: .
J gene: TRBJ2-3
V gene: TRBV7-8
CDR3 protein: CASRPRSRDTQYF
CDR3 DNA: TGTGCCAGCAGACCTAGAAGTAGGGATACGCAGTATTTT

clone size: .
D gene: TRBD2
J gene: TRBJ2-2
V gene: TRBV19
CDR3 protein: CASSIARTSFNTGELFF
CDR3 DNA: TGTGCCAGTAGTATAGCCCGGACTAGTTTTAACACCGGGGAGCTGTTTTTT

clone size: .
D gene: .
J gene: TRBJ1-5
V gene: TRBV6-5
CDR3 protein: CASSSGQHRQPQHF
CDR3 DNA: TGTGCCAGCAGTTCCGGACAGCATCGGCAGCCCCAGCATTTT

clone size: .
D gene: TRBD1
J gene: TRBJ2-7
V gene: TRBV6-2/TRBV6-3
CDR3 protein: CASSQMVWDRVYEQYF
CDR3 DNA: TGTGCCAGCAGCCAAATGGTCTGGGACAGGGTCTACGAGCAGTACTTC

clone size: .
D gene: TRBD1
J gene: TRBJ1-2
V gene: TRBV5-1
CDR3 protein: CASSLVTGGIVGYGYTF
CDR3 DNA: TGCGCCAGCAGCTTGGTAACAGGGGGCATCGTGGGCTATGGCTACACCTTC

clone size: .
D gene: .
J gene: TRBJ2-7
V gene: TRBV6-6
CDR3 protein: CASSSRRTPYYEQYF
CDR3 DNA: TGTGCCAGCAGTAGCCGGCGGACTCCTTACTACGAGCAGTACTTC

clone size: once
D gene: .
J gene: TRBJ2-7
V gene: TRBV24-1
CDR3 protein: CATSDGTIPYEQYF
CDR3 DNA: TGTGCCACCAGTGATGGGACAATCCCCTACGAGCAGTACTTC

clone size: .
D gene: TRBD1
J gene: TRBJ1-2
V gene: TRBV9
CDR3 protein: CASTRTGNGYTF
CDR3 DNA: TGTGCCAGCACCCGGACAGGGAATGGCTACACCTTC